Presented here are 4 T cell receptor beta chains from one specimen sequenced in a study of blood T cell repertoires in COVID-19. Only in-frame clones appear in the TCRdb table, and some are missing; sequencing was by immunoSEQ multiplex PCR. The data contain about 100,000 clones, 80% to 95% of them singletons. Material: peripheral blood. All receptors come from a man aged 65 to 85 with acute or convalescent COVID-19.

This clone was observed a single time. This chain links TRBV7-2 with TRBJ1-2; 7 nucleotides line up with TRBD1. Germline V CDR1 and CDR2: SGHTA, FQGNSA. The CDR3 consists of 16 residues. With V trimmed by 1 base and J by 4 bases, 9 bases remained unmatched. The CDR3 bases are TGTGCCAGCAGCTTAGAACCGGCAGGGGGTGGCTATGGCTACACCTTC. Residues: CASSLEPAGGGYGYTF.

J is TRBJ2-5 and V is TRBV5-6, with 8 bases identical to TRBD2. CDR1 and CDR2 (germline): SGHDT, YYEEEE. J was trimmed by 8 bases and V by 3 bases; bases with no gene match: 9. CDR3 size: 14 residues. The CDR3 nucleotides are TGTGCCAGCAGCTCAGGGACTAGTAGTCATACCCAGTACTTC. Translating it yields CASSSGTSSHTQYF.

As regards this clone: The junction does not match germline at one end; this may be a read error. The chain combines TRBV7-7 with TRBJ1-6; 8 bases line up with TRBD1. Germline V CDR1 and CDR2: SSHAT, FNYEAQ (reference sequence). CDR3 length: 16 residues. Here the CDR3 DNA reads TGTGCTAGCAGCCGACGTCGGACAGGGCAAAATTCACCCCTCCACTTT. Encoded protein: CASSRRRTGQNSPLHF.

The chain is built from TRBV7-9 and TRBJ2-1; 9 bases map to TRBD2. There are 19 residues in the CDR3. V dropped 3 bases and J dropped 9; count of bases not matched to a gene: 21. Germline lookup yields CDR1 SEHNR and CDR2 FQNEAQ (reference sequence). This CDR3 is CASSFFARLWREGHTEQFF. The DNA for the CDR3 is TGTGCCAGCAGCTTTTTCGCGCGGCTGTGGCGGGAGGGCCATACTGAGCAGTTCTTC.